The rows below give T cell receptor beta chains drawn from one sample of a study of T cell responses to AZD1222 COVID-19 vaccine. Sequencing used immunoSEQ multiplex PCR; TCRdb keeps in-frame clones, though not all of them. Among 55,000 to 80,000 clones listed, around 84% were seen once. The sequencing used peripheral blood, collected on day 0 of AZD1222 vaccination. Every receptor here comes from an adult in good health. Each CDR3 is given with its conserved first and last residue. Each record gives: V gene, J gene, D gene, CDR3 protein. A D gene is named only where the DNA matches it firmly.

TRBV7-2	TRBJ2-2	.	CASSLEGTLGTGELFF
TRBV5-1	TRBJ2-2	.	CASSLEPAGLGIGELFF
TRBV19	TRBJ2-3	.	CASSMPKQADTQYF
TRBV6-2/TRBV6-3	TRBJ2-7	TRBD2	CASSRTSGTSYEQYF
TRBV20-1	TRBJ1-3	TRBD1	CSASVQGWGNTIYF
TRBV7-9	TRBJ2-7	.	CASRIGSSYEQYF
TRBV7-9	TRBJ1-1	.	CASGEDAFF
TRBV29-1	TRBJ2-2	TRBD2	CSVEDLSGRVNGELFF
TRBV12-3/TRBV12-4	TRBJ2-7	TRBD2	CASAGTSGYEQYF
TRBV6-2/TRBV6-3	TRBJ1-4	.	CASSYSHEKLFF
TRBV11-2	TRBJ1-1	.	CASSLGRQVTAEAFF
TRBV18	TRBJ1-3	.	CASSPTGALSGNTIYF
TRBV28	TRBJ1-3	.	CASSPILTLSSGNTIYF
TRBV5-1	TRBJ1-2	.	CASSSLPRDQIYGYTF
TRBV6-6	TRBJ1-1	TRBD1	CASSYSDRATEAFF
TRBV11-2	TRBJ1-1	TRBD1	CASSVGQGQLNTEAFF
TRBV30	TRBJ1-2	.	CAWSKKSSDYGYTF
TRBV2	TRBJ2-7	TRBD1	CALTGVDSYEQYF
TRBV24-1	TRBJ2-7	.	CATSEGGTASYEQYF
TRBV12-3/TRBV12-4	TRBJ1-2	.	CASSFVGDYGYTF
TRBV4-3	TRBJ1-4	.	CASSPPSNPRGEKLFF
TRBV7-9	TRBJ1-4	.	CASSRGLSPSTNEKLFF
TRBV28	TRBJ1-2	TRBD1	CASSGRQGDNYGYTF
TRBV4-1	TRBJ1-5	.	CASSQDWGNQPQHF
TRBV9	TRBJ1-6	TRBD1	CASSVWGQVSVNSPLHF
TRBV6-1	TRBJ1-2	TRBD1	CASSEVGQGGGYTF
TRBV5-1	TRBJ2-1	.	CASSLAGLYNEQFF
TRBV12-3/TRBV12-4	TRBJ1-1	.	CASSSGLNTEAFF
TRBV5-8	TRBJ1-3	TRBD1	CASSPTGDGNTIYF
TRBV3-1/TRBV3-2	TRBJ1-5	.	CASSPTTVSDQPQHF
TRBV7-9	TRBJ1-4	.	CASSLARGGNEKLFF
TRBV29-1	TRBJ1-4	.	CSVVRGENEKLFF
TRBV10-1	TRBJ2-5	TRBD2	CASSASSGRYQETQYF
TRBV4-3	TRBJ2-4	TRBD1	CASSPGTGSVKNIQYF
TRBV29-1	TRBJ2-1	TRBD2	CSVEIQRGVDEQFF
TRBV9	TRBJ2-5	TRBD2	CASSAEGLAKGEGQYF
TRBV7-3	TRBJ2-2	.	CASSPTSAVTGELFF
TRBV28	TRBJ1-6	.	CASRQGAPLHF
TRBV6-5	TRBJ1-2	.	CASSWGRGSGHGYTF
TRBV11-3	TRBJ2-2	TRBD1	CASSRRVGQGATGELFF
TRBV28	TRBJ1-1	.	CASSLLQGSAEAFF
TRBV19	TRBJ1-5	.	CASSIRLGVQPQHF